These 31 T cell receptor beta chains share one sample of origin, sequenced in a study of blood T cell repertoires in COVID-19. Sequencing used immunoSEQ multiplex PCR; TCRdb keeps in-frame clones, though not all of them. The table lists about 50,000 clones, roughly 85% of them singletons, with roughly 25% in the top ten. What was sequenced was peripheral blood. These receptors originate from a man between 65 and 85 years old with acute or convalescent COVID-19.

The chain uses TRBV6-5 and TRBJ2-3; 9 positions agree with TRBD1. The CDR3 runs to 15 residues. The J segment lost 6 bases and the V segment lost 4 bases, leaving 8 bases of the junction unmatched. CDR1 is MNHEY and CDR2 is SVGAGI in the germline V gene. DNA for the CDR3: TGTGCCAGCAGTTTAACCGGGACAGGGCGGGATACGCAGTATTTT. It encodes CASSLTGTGRDTQYF.

This clone has a handful of counts. The rearrangement links TRBV5-1 to TRBJ1-1; D remains ambiguous. Germline lookup yields CDR1 SGHRS and CDR2 YFSETQ. Trimming left V 4 bases short and J 6 bases short, with 13 bases between. The length of the CDR3 is 13 residues. CDR3 sequence: CASSPMGRPEAFF. CDR3 nucleotides: TGCGCCAGCAGCCCGATGGGGAGACCTGAAGCTTTCTTT.

V usage is TRBV6-5 and J usage is TRBJ1-5, with D hard to call. Trimming took off 3 bases at V and 2 bases at J, with 8 bases between the two ends. CDR3 length equals 14 residues. Looked up from germline, CDR1 is MNHEY and CDR2 is SVGAGI. The DNA for the CDR3 is TGTGCCAGCAGTTATGGGCCTGGCAATCAGCCCCAGCATTTT. Residues: CASSYGPGNQPQHF.

This clone has only a few counts. The chain combines TRBV28 with TRBJ1-2, with 8 bases fitting TRBD1. This CDR3 spans 13 amino acids. The junction had 8 bases not matched to a gene; V was cut back by 6 bases and J by 8 bases. Germline V gives CDR1 MDHEN, CDR2 SYDVKM. The CDR3 protein is CASSKRTGFGYTF. CDR3 DNA: TGTGCCAGCAGCAAAAGGACAGGGTTCGGCTACACCTTC.

The chain employs TRBV7-9 and TRBJ2-3; the match to TRBD2 covers 11 bases. V was clipped by 5 bases and J by 6 bases; unmatched bases: 7. In germline, CDR1 is SEHNR, CDR2 FQNEAQ (reference sequence). The length of the CDR3 is 15 residues. For the CDR3, the DNA is TGTGCCAGCAGCCCACCGGGACTAGCGGCGGATACGCAGTATTTT. It codes for CASSPPGLAADTQYF.

On this clone itself: The same CDR3 can be traced to other DNA sequences in this sample. J is TRBJ1-3 and V is TRBV7-2; D unresolved. Germline loops: CDR1 SGHTA, CDR2 FQGNSA. Deletions cut 4 bases from V and 0 bases from J, with 4 bases between. The CDR3 runs 13 residues. The CDR3 DNA reads as TGTGCCAGCAGCTCGAGCTCTGGAAACACCATATATTTT. Encoded protein: CASSSSSGNTIYF. Complete variable domain (other parts from reference TRBV7-2 and TRBJ1-3): GAGVSQSPSNKVTEKGKDVELRCDPISGHTALYWYRQSLGQGLEFLIYFQGNSAPDKSGLPSDRFSAERTGGSVSTLTIQRTQQEDSAVYLCASSSSSGNTIYFGEGSWLTVV.

CDR3 sequence reads: CASSMTRRGEQFF. The CDR3, as DNA: TGTGCCAGCAGCATGACTCGTCGGGGGGAGCAGTTCTTC. The rearrangement joins TRBV3-1 (or the pseudogene TRBV3-2) to TRBJ2-1; D possibly corresponds to TRBD2 (6 bases). Trimming stripped 5 bases from V and 10 bases from J, with 15 bases between. Germline CDR1 reads LGHDT; CDR2 reads YNNKEL (reference sequence). The CDR3 extends over 13 amino acids.

By its share, this clone is medium-sized. The chain has TRBV7-2 and TRBJ1-3, with D maybe TRBD1 (6 bases). V gave up 4 bases and J gave up 4 bases, with 14 bases separating them. Germline lookup yields CDR1 SGHTA and CDR2 FQGNSA. This CDR3 has 15 amino acids. CDR3 bases: TGTGCCAGCAGCTCGGACAGCCGAGCGGGAAACACCATATATTTT. Translation: CASSSDSRAGNTIYF.

This chain links TRBV7-2 with TRBJ1-1, with D possibly being TRBD1 (6 bases). This CDR3 comprises 15 residues. V was trimmed by 1 base and J by 0 bases, leaving 9 bases between them. Per germline, CDR1 SGHTA and CDR2 FQGNSA. DNA for the CDR3: TGTGCCAGCAGCTTAGAAGGGGACATGAACACTGAAGCTTTCTTT. This encodes CASSLEGDMNTEAFF.

The chain is built from TRBV6-5 and TRBJ2-3, with D possibly being TRBD2 (5 bases). Germline CDR1 MNHEY, CDR2 SVGAGI. The CDR3 has 15 amino acids. The germline V and J ends were trimmed by 6 bases and 3 bases, with 16 bases remaining between them. The CDR3 is CASRKAVSQTDTQYF. The DNA for the CDR3 is TGTGCCAGCAGGAAAGCGGTATCCCAGACAGATACGCAGTATTTT.

The chain joins TRBV3-1 (or the pseudogene TRBV3-2) to TRBJ1-6; D is uncertain. Trimming stripped 1 base from V and 2 bases from J, with 9 bases between. CDR3 length: 16 residues. Germline V CDR1 and CDR2: LGHDT, YNNKEL (reference sequence). CDR3 DNA sequence: TGTGCCAGCAGCCAAGGAGGATCGGCCTATAATTCACCCCTCCACTTT. Its protein product is CASSQGGSAYNSPLHF.

V is TRBV27 and J is TRBJ2-7; 7 bases fit TRBD1. V lost 6 bases and J lost 6; bases outside the gene matches: 11. Germline CDR1 reads MNHEY; CDR2 reads SMNVEV (reference sequence). This CDR3 has 14 residues. The CDR3 loop reads CASRATGNQAEQYF. DNA for the CDR3: TGTGCCAGCAGGGCGACAGGGAATCAGGCCGAGCAGTACTTC.

The chain uses TRBV7-9 and TRBJ2-7; D unresolved. The germline V gene has CDR1 SEHNR and CDR2 FQNEAQ (reference sequence). V was pared by 1 base and J by 0 bases, with 7 bases between. The CDR3 extends over 14 amino acids. The CDR3 is CASSLGSTSYEQYF. The CDR3 coding sequence is TGTGCCAGCAGCTTAGGTAGCACCTCCTACGAGCAGTACTTC.

In its sample, this clone was seen a few times. The chain recombines TRBV11-2 with TRBJ1-2, with 7 bases fitting TRBD1. With V trimmed by 3 bases and J by 4 bases, 2 bases remained unmatched. The CDR3 has 13 residues. Germline V gene lookup returns CDR1 SGHAT and CDR2 FQNNGV. CDR3 nucleotide sequence: TGTGCCAGCAGCTTGAGACAGGGCTATGGCTACACCTTC. Translation gives CASSLRQGYGYTF.

The chain has TRBV18 and TRBJ1-2, with 10 bases identical to TRBD1. CDR3 length equals 14 residues. V lost 2 bases, J lost 4 bases, and 1 base stayed unmatched. From germline, CDR1 is KGHSH and CDR2 LQKENI. CDR3 sequence reads: CASSPGTGVYGYTF. In nucleotides, the CDR3 is TGTGCCAGCTCACCAGGGACAGGGGTCTATGGCTACACCTTC.

This chain links TRBV5-1 with TRBJ2-3; unclear D gene. Germline values: CDR1 SGHRS, CDR2 YFSETQ. CDR3 size: 15 residues. V lost 9 bases and J lost 0, with 17 bases in between. CDR3 in DNA: TGCGCCACCTCCCCCGGTTCTCCTAGCACAGATACGCAGTATTTT. This encodes CATSPGSPSTDTQYF.

J is TRBJ2-1 and V is TRBV6-5; 8 bases match TRBD2. CDR3 length equals 15 residues. Germline CDR1 MNHEY, CDR2 SVGAGI. V was pared by 4 bases and J by 4 bases, with 6 bases of the junction left unmatched. The CDR3 DNA reads TGTGCCAGCAGTTTACTAGCGGAGGGTTACAATGAGCAGTTCTTC. This translates into CASSLLAEGYNEQFF.

This chain joins TRBV12-3 or TRBV12-4 and TRBJ2-5; D perhaps matches TRBD2 (6 bases). V was clipped by 6 bases and J by 2 bases, with 7 bases between them. The CDR3 is made up of 12 amino acids. CDR3 coding DNA: TGTGCCAGCAGGACTAGGCAAGAGACCCAGTACTTC. It specifies CASRTRQETQYF.

The CDR3 loop reads CASRSGTGDTIYF. For the CDR3, the DNA is TGTGCCAGCAGGTCCGGGACAGGGGACACCATATATTTT. This sequence joins TRBV6-5 and TRBJ1-3, with 10 bases matching TRBD1. V gave up 6 bases and J gave up 8 bases; unmatched junction bases: 4. The CDR3 spans 13 residues. The germline gives CDR1 MNHEY, CDR2 SVGAGI.

The gene calls are TRBV30 and TRBJ1-2, with a tentative D call TRBD1 (6 bases). The CDR3 sequence is 14 residues long. Per the germline V gene, CDR1 is GTSNPN and CDR2 is SVGIG (reference sequence). V was shortened by 2 bases and J by 8 bases, with 18 bases between the two germline ends. In nucleotides, the CDR3 is TGTGCCTGGAGTTTGAGGGGGAGAGGGGTGGGCTACACCTTC. This encodes CAWSLRGRGVGYTF.

The chain recombines TRBV7-3 with TRBJ1-4, with TRBD1 matching over 12 bases. This CDR3 is 20 amino acids long. Germline V lookup: CDR1 SGHTA, CDR2 FQGTGA. V lost 5 bases and J lost 0; bases outside the gene matches: 13. For the CDR3, the DNA is TGTGCCAGCAGCGTCAAACCGGGACAGGGGGCAAATACAACTAATGAAAAACTGTTTTTT. This codes for CASSVKPGQGANTTNEKLFF.

This clone was counted once. This chain's CDR3 is CASQSQGAGANVLTF. As DNA, the CDR3 is TGTGCCAGTCAGTCGCAAGGGGCTGGGGCCAACGTCCTGACTTTC. V and J are TRBV6-5 and TRBJ2-6; weak D call: TRBD1 (5 bases). V gave up 9 bases and J gave up 2 bases, with 14 bases separating them. The CDR3 runs 15 residues. Germline V gene data show CDR1 as MNHEY and CDR2 as SVGAGI.

V and J are TRBV3-1 (or the pseudogene TRBV3-2) and TRBJ1-2, with D maybe TRBD1 (5 bases). This CDR3 contains 14 residues. CDR1 LGHDT and CDR2 YNNKEL come from the germline V gene (reference sequence). V was trimmed by 2 bases and J by 8 bases, leaving 15 bases between them. The CDR3 protein is CASSQMATAGGYTF. As DNA, the CDR3 is TGTGCCAGCAGCCAAATGGCTACGGCAGGGGGCTACACCTTC.

The chain has TRBV23-1 and TRBJ1-2; 7 bases match TRBD1. TRBV23-1 is given ORF status, its function remaining uncertain. After removal of 0 bases from V and 1 base from J, the junction contained 14 bases not matched to a gene. This CDR3 is built from 19 residues. For the CDR3, the DNA is TGCGCCAGCAGTCAATCGCTTAAGGGACAGCAGATCGTTAACTATGGCTACACCTTC. Translation: CASSQSLKGQQIVNYGYTF.

This clone appeared once. The V gene is TRBV7-3, the J gene TRBJ2-3; perhaps TRBD1 as D (5 bases). Germline V CDR1 and CDR2: SGHTA, FQGTGA. Trimming left V 3 bases short and J 0 bases short, with 7 bases between. There are 14 residues in the CDR3. The CDR3 loop reads CASSFQGSTDTQYF. The DNA for the CDR3 is TGTGCCAGCAGCTTCCAGGGAAGCACAGATACGCAGTATTTT.

The chain links TRBV7-3 to TRBJ2-2, with TRBD2 matching 9 bases. V lost 5 bases and J lost 5; bases outside the gene matches: 6. Germline V gene lookup returns CDR1 SGHTA and CDR2 FQGTGA. The CDR3 has 15 residues. CDR3 DNA: TGTGCCAGCAGCCCAGGACTAGCGAGGACCGGGGAGCTGTTTTTT. The encoded protein is CASSPGLARTGELFF.

The gene calls are TRBV14 and TRBJ2-5; 10 nucleotides agree with TRBD2. The trim removed 4 bases at V and 4 bases at J, leaving 15 bases unmatched. Per the germline V gene, CDR1 is SGHDN and CDR2 is FVKESK. The CDR3 is made up of 18 amino acids. In DNA form, the CDR3 reads TGTGCCAGCAGCCCGGGACGGCTAGCGGGGGCCGTAGGAGAGACCCAGTACTTC. Translating it yields CASSPGRLAGAVGETQYF.

The chain employs TRBV11-2 and TRBJ1-3; D ambiguous. CDR3 length: 14 amino acids. Germline lookup yields CDR1 SGHAT and CDR2 FQNNGV. Deletions cut 0 bases from V and 3 bases from J, with 6 bases between. The DNA for the CDR3 is TGTGCCAGCAGCTTAGACAGGAATGGAAACACCATATATTTT. Protein sequence: CASSLDRNGNTIYF.

The rearrangement links TRBV28 to TRBJ2-1, with D possibly being TRBD1 (6 bases). The CDR3 contains 16 residues. Germline-derived CDR1 and CDR2 are MDHEN and SYDVKM. With 6 bases removed from V and 7 bases from J, the gap between germline ends came to 22 bases. DNA of the CDR3: TGTGCCAGCAGCCGTTCCGGTTCAGGGGCCAGGAATGAGCAGTTCTTC. Translated, it gives CASSRSGSGARNEQFF.

The chain couples TRBV2 to TRBJ2-3; possibly TRBD2 for D (6 bases). Germline lookup yields CDR1 SNHLY and CDR2 FYNNEI. This CDR3 is 13 amino acids long. The V end lost 7 bases, the J end lost 3 bases, and 11 bases lay between the germline ends. The CDR3 is CASTGRRTDTQYF. In nucleotides, the CDR3 is TGTGCCAGCACAGGGAGGAGGACAGATACGCAGTATTTT. The whole variable domain, remainder taken from reference TRBV2 and TRBJ2-3, is EPEVTQTPSHQVTQMGQEVILRCVPISNHLYFYWYRQILGQKVEFLVSFYNNEISEKSEIFDDQFSVERPDGSNFTLKIRSTKLEDSAMYFCASTGRRTDTQYFGPGTRLTVL.

The chain uses TRBV2 and TRBJ2-5; 9 bases are a match to TRBD1. Trimming took 6 bases from V and 4 from J; bases not matched to a gene: 12. This CDR3 is built from 16 residues. Looked up from germline, CDR1 is SNHLY and CDR2 is FYNNEI. The CDR3 region is CASSVGQGFGAETQYF. For the CDR3, the DNA is TGTGCCAGCAGCGTTGGACAGGGGTTCGGGGCAGAGACCCAGTACTTC.